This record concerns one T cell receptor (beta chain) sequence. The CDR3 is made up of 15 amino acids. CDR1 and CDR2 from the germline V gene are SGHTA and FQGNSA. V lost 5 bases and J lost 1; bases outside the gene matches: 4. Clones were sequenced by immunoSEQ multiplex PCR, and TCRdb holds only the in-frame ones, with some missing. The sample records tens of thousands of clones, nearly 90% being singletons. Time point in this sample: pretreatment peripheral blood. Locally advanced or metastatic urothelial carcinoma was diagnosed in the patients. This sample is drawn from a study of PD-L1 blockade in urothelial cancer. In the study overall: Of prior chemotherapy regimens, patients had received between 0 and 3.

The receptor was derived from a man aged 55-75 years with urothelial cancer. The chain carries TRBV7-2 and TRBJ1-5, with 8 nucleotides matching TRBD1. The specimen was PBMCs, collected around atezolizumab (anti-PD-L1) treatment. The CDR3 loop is CASSSDRGSNQPQHF. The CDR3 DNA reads TGTGCCAGCAGCAGCGACAGGGGAAGCAATCAGCCCCAGCATTTT.